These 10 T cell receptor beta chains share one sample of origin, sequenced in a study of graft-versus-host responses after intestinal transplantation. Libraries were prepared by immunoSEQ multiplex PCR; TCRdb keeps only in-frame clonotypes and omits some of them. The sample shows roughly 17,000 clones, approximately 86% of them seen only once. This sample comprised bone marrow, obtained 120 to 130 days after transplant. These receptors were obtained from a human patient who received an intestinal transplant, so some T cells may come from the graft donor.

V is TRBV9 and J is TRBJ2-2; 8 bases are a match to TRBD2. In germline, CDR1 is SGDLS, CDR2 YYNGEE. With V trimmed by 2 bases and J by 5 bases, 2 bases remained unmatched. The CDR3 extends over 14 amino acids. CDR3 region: CASSVGTRTGELFF. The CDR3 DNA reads TGTGCCAGCAGCGTGGGGACTAGGACCGGGGAGCTGTTTTTT.

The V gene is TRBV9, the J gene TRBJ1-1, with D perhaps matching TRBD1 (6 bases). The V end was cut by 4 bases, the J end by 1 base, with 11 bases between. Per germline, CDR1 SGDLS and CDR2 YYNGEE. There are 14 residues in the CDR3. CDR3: CASSPGQRNTEAFF. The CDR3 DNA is TGTGCCAGCAGCCCCGGACAGAGGAACACTGAAGCTTTCTTT.

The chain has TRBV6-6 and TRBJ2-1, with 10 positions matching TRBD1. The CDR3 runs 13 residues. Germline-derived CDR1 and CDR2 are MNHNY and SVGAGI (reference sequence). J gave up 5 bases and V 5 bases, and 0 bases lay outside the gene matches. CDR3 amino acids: CASSDRGHNEQFF. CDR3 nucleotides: TGTGCCAGCAGTGACAGGGGGCACAATGAGCAGTTCTTC.

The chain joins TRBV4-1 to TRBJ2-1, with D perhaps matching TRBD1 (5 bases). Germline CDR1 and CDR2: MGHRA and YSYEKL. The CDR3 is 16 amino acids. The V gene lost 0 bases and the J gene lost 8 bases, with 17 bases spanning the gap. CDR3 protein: CASSQDRTPPVDEQFF. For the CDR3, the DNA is TGCGCCAGCAGCCAAGATAGGACACCGCCAGTCGATGAGCAGTTCTTC.

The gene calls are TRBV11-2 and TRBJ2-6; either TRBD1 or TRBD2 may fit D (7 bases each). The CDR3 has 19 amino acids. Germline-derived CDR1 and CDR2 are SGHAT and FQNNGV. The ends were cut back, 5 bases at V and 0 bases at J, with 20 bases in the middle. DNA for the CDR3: TGTGCCAGCAGCGCCAGGGGGGGGAGTCCTCTCTCTGGGGCCAACGTCCTGACTTTC. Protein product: CASSARGGSPLSGANVLTF.

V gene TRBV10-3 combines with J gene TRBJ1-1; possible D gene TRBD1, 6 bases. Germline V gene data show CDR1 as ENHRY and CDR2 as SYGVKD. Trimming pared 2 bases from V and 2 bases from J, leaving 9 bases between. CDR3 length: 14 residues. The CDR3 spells CAISETGRNTEAFF. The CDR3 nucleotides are TGTGCCATCAGTGAGACAGGGCGAAACACTGAAGCTTTCTTT.

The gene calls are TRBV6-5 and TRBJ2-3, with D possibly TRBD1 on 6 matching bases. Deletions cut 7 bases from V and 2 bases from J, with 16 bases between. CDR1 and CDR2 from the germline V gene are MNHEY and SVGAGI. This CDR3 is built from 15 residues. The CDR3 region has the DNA TGTGCCAGCACCCCTGGGGGCAGTTTCACAGATACGCAGTATTTT. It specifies CASTPGGSFTDTQYF.

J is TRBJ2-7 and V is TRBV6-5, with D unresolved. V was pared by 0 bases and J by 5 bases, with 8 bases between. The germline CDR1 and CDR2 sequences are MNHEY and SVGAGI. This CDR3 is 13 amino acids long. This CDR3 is CASSYSLVDEQYF. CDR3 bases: TGTGCCAGCAGTTACTCGTTAGTTGACGAGCAGTACTTC.

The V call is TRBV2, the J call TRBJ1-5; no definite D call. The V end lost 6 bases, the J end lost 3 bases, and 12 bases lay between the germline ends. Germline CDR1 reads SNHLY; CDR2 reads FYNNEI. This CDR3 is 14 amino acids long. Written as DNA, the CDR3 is TGTGCCAGCAGACTTTCCTCGTTCAATCAGCCCCAGCATTTT. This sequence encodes CASRLSSFNQPQHF. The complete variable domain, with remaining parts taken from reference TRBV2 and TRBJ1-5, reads EPEVTQTPSHQVTQMGQEVILRCVPISNHLYFYWYRQILGQKVEFLVSFYNNEISEKSEIFDDQFSVERPDGSNFTLKIRSTKLEDSAMYFCASRLSSFNQPQHFGDGTRLSIL.

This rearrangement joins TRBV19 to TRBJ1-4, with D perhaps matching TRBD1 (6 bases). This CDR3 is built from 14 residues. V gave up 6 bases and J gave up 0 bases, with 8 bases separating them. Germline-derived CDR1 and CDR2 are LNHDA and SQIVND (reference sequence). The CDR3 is CASSRTATNEKLFF. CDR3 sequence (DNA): TGTGCCAGTAGCCGGACAGCAACTAATGAAAAACTGTTTTTT.